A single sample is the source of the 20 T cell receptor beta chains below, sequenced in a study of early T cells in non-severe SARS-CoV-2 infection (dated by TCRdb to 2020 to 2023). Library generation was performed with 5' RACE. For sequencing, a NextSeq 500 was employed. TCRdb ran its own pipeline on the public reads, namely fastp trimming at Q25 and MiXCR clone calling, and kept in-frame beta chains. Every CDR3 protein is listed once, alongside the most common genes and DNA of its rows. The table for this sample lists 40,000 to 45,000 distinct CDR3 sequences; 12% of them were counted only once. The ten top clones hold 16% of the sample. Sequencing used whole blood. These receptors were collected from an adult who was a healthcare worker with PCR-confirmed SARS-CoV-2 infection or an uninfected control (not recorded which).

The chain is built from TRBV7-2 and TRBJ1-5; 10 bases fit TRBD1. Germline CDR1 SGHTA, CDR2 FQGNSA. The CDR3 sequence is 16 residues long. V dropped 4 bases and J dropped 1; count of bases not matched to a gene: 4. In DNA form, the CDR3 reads TGTGCCAGCAGCTCCGGGACAGGGGTCAGCAATCAGCCCCAGCATTTT. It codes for CASSSGTGVSNQPQHF.

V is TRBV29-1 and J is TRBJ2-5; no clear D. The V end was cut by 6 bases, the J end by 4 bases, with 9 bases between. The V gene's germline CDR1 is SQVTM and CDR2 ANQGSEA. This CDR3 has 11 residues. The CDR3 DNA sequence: TGCAGCGTAAAAGTCGGAGAGACCCAGTACTTC. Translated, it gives CSVKVGETQYF.

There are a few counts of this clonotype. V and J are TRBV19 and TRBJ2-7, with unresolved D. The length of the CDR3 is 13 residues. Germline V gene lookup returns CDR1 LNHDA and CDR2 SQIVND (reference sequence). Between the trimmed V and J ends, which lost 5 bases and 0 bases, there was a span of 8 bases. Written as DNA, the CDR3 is TGTGCCAGTAGTGATCAAAGCTCCTACGAGCAGTACTTC. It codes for CASSDQSSYEQYF.

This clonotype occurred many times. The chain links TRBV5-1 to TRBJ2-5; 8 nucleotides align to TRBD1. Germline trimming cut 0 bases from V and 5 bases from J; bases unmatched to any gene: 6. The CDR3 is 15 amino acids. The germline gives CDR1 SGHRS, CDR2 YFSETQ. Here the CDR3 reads CASSLVGRGHETQYF. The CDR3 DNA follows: TGCGCCAGCAGCTTGGTGGGCAGGGGGCACGAGACCCAGTACTTC.

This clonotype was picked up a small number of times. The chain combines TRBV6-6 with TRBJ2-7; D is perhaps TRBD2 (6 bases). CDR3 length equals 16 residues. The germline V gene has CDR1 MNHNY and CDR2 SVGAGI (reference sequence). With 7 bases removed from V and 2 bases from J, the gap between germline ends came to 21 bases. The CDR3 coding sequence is TGTGCCAGCACCTCCAGGTCGGGTAGCGGCCCCTACGAGCAGTACTTC. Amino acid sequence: CASTSRSGSGPYEQYF.

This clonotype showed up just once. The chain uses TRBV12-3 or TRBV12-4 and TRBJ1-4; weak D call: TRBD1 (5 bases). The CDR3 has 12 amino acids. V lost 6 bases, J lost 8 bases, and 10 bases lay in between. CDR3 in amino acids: CASRRGEEKLFF. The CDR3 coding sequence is TGTGCCAGCAGGAGGGGCGAGGAAAAACTGTTTTTT.

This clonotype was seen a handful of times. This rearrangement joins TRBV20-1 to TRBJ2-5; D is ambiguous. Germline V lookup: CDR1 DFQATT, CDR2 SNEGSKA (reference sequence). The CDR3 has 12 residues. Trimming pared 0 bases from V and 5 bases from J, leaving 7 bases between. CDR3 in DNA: TGCAGTGCTAGAGATGGCAGGGAGACCCAGTACTTC. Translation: CSARDGRETQYF.

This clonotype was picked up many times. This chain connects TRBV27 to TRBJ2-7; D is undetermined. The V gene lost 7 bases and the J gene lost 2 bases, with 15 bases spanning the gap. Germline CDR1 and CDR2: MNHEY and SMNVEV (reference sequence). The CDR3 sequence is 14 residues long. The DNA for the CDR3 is TGTGCCAGCACTTCCTTAACAGTAGCCTACGAGCAGTACTTC. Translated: CASTSLTVAYEQYF.

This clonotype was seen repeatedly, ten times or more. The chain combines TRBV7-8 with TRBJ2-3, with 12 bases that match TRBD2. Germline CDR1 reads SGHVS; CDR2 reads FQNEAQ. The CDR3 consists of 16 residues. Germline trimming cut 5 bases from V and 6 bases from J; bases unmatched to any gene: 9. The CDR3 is CASSARTSGARDTQYF. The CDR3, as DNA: TGTGCCAGCAGCGCCCGGACTAGCGGGGCCAGGGATACGCAGTATTTT.

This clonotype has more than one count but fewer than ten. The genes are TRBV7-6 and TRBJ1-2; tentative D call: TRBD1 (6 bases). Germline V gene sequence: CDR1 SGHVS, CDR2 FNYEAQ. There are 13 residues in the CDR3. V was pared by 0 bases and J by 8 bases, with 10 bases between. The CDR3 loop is CASSLAGGRGYTF. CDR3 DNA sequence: TGTGCCAGCAGCTTAGCGGGGGGGCGCGGCTACACCTTC. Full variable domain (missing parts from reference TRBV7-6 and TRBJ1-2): GAGVSQSPRYKVTKRGQDVALRCDPISGHVSLYWYRQALGQGPEFLTYFNYEAQQDKSGLPNDRFSAERPEGSISTLTIQRTEQRDSAMYRCASSLAGGRGYTFGSGTRLTVV.

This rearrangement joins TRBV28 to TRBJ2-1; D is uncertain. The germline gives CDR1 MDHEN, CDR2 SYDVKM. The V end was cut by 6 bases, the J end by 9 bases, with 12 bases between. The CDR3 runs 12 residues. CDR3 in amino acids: CASRTNWSEQFF. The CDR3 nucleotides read TGTGCCAGCAGGACCAACTGGAGTGAGCAGTTCTTC.

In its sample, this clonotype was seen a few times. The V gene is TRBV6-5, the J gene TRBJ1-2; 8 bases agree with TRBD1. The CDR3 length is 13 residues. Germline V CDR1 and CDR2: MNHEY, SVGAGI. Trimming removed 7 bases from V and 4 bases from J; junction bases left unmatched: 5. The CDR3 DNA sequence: TGTGCCAGCACCGGACAGGGTCTCTATGGCTACACCTTC. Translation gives CASTGQGLYGYTF.

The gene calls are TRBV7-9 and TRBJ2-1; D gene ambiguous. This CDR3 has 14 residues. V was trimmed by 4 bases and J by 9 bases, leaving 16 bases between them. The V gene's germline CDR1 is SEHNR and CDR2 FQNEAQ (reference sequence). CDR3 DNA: TGTGCCAGCAGCTCGAGGACGGCGCCGGGTGAGCAGTTCTTC. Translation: CASSSRTAPGEQFF.

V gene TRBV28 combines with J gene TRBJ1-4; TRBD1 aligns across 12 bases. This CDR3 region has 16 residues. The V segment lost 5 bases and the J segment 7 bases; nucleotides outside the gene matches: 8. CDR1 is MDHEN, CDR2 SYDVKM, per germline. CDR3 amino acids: CASSPGQGARIEKLFF. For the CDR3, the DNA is TGTGCCAGCAGTCCGGGACAGGGGGCACGGATTGAAAAACTGTTTTTT.

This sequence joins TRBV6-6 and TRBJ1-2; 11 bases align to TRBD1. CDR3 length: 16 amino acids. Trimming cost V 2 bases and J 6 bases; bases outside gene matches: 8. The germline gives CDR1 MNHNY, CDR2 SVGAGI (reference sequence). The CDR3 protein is CASSYRDRGDQNGYTF. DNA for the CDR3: TGTGCCAGCAGTTACCGGGACAGGGGGGACCAGAATGGCTACACCTTC.

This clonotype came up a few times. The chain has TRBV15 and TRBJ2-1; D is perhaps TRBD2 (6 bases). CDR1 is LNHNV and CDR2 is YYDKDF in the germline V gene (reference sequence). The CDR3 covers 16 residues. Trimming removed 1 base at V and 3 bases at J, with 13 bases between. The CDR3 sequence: CATSRAGVLGYNEQFF. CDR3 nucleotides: TGTGCCACCAGCAGAGCGGGGGTCTTGGGCTACAATGAGCAGTTCTTC. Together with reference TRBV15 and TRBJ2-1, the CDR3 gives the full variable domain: DAMVIQNPRYQVTQFGKPVTLSCSQTLNHNVMYWYQQKSSQAPKLLFHYYDKDFNNEADTPDNFQSRRPNTSFCFLDIRSPGLGDTAMYLCATSRAGVLGYNEQFFGPGTRLTVL.

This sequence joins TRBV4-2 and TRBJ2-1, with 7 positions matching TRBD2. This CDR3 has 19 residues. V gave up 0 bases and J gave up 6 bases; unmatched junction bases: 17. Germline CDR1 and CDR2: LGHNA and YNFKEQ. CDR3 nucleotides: TGTGCCAGCAGCCAAGAGGGAAGCATCGGTGCGGGAGAGATCAATGAGCAGTTCTTC. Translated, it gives CASSQEGSIGAGEINEQFF.

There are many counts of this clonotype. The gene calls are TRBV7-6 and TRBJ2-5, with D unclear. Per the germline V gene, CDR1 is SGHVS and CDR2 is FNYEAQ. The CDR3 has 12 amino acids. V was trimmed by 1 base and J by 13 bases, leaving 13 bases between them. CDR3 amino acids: CASSLDVEGPYF. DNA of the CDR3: TGTGCCAGCAGCTTAGATGTTGAAGGCCCGTACTTC.

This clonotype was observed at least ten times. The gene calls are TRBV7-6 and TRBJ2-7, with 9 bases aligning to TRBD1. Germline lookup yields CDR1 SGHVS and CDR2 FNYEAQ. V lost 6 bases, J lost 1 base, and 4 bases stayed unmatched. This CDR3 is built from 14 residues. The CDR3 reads CASRGDRDSYEQYF. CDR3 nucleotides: TGTGCCAGCAGGGGGGACAGGGATTCCTACGAGCAGTACTTC.

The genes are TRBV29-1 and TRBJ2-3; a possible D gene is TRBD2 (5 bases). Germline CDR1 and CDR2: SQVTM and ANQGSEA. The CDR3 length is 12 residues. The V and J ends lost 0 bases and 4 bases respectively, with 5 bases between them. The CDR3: CSVEEGADTQYF. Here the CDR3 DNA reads TGCAGCGTTGAAGAGGGAGCAGATACGCAGTATTTT.